Detailed here is one TCR beta chain. The antigen remains undetermined. This entry belongs to a study of cytomegalovirus exposure and HLA in healthy donors. General study results and limits: Reports showed the classifier diagnosing cytomegalovirus status with high specificity and sensitivity. Later on, an analysis tied around 17,000 TCR beta sequences to HLA alleles at 0.05 false discovery rate. The study reported that TCR beta sequences accurately predicted HLA-A and HLA-B alleles in most subjects.

Nominally healthy donors were sampled, though unrecorded immune exposures were likely. In the PCR, 60 Vbeta and 13 Jbeta primers were used. Produced via immunoSEQ multiplex PCR; TCRdb's table is partial and in-frame only. The sample lists 130,000 or so clones, 82% occurring once. The material sequenced was PBMCs. The TCR was taken from a man aged 18 to 30 in good health and CMV-seropositive.

CDR3 region: CASSSRTSGSADTQYF. In nucleotides, the CDR3 is TGTGCCAGCAGCTCCAGGACTAGCGGGAGCGCAGATACGCAGTATTTT. V usage is TRBV7-9 and J usage is TRBJ2-3; TRBD2 aligns across 13 bases. CDR1 and CDR2 (germline): SEHNR, FQNEAQ (reference sequence). The CDR3 loop spans 16 amino acids. With V trimmed by 4 bases and J by 4 bases, 5 bases remained unmatched.